The present entry profiles one T cell receptor (beta chain) with its context. Antigen specificity is unknown. V lost 1 base to trimming and J lost 5 bases; unmatched junction nucleotides: 2. Looked up from germline, CDR1 is SGHNT and CDR2 is YYREEE (reference sequence). This CDR3 is built from 15 residues. TCRdb's table, derived via immunoSEQ multiplex PCR, lists solely in-frame clones and lacks some. The sample yields approximately 52,000 clones, over 60% seen once. Time point denoted: baseline, week 1 (first vaccination visit). The treatment here: pre-vaccination baseline after standard-of-care therapy. Donor tumors were new WHO grade 3 or 4 IDH1-mutant, ATRX-lost astrocytomas. This specimen comes from a study of a mutant IDH1 vaccine in newly diagnosed glioma. Overall study: Patients arrived already treated with radiotherapy, temozolomide, or both, most having had both. Regarding the study as a whole: Most patients, around 93%, showed vaccine-induced immune responses. Pseudoprogression apparently lacked any relation to changes in top peripheral T cell clonotypes.

This clonotype was obtained from a woman between 40 and 50 years old with glioma. The V call is TRBV5-4, the J call TRBJ1-4; TRBD1 agrees at 10 bases. The sample here was PBMCs, taken from a glioma patient treated with radiotherapy, temozolomide or both. The CDR3 bases are TGTGCCAGCAGCTTGAGGGGACAGGGGAATGAAAAACTGTTTTTT. Translated: CASSLRGQGNEKLFF.